The clone carrying this T cell receptor (beta chain) occurred a few times. Its antigen is not known. This entry is derived from a study of cytomegalovirus exposure and HLA in healthy donors. Study-level information: Of a few hundred genotyped donors, approximately 84% clustered with self-reported Caucasian donors.

The PCR was carried out with 60 Vbeta primers and 13 Jbeta primers. Libraries were prepared by immunoSEQ multiplex PCR; TCRdb keeps only in-frame clonotypes and omits some of them. Of roughly 100,000 clones detected, about 70% appear once; the ten largest clones hold under 6.5%. Germline V CDR1 and CDR2: SGHRS, YFSETQ. V lost 2 bases and J 7 bases, leaving 6 bases between the germline ends. The CDR3 covers 12 residues. Donors in the study were healthy people who gave bone marrow. Study-wide findings and caveats: Several V segments, TRBV6-2 and TRBV6-3 among them, could not be told apart and were dropped.

This rearrangement joins TRBV5-1 to TRBJ2-2; D gene ambiguous. The sequenced sample was PBMCs. The origin of this receptor is a woman between 45 and 60 years old in good health and CMV-seropositive. CDR3 protein: CASSLLDGELFF. CDR3 sequence (DNA): TGCGCCAGCAGCTTATTAGACGGGGAGCTGTTTTTT. The whole variable domain, remainder taken from reference TRBV5-1 and TRBJ2-2, is KAGVTQTPRYLIKTRGQQVTLSCSPISGHRSVSWYQQTPGQGLQFLFEYFSETQRNKGNFPGRFSGRQFSNSRSEMNVSTLELGDSALYLCASSLLDGELFFGEGSRLTVL.